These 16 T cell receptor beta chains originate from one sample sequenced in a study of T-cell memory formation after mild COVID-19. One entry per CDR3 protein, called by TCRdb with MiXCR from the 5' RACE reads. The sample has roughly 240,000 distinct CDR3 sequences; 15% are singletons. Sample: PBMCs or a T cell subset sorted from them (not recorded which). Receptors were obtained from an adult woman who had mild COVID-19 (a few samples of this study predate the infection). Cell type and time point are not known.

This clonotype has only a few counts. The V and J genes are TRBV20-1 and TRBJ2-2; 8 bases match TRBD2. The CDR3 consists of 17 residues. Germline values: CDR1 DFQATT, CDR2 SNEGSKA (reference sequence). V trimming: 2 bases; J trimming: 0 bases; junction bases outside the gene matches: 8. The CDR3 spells CSARRRSGETNTGELFF. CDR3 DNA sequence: TGCAGTGCTAGAAGGCGTAGCGGGGAAACGAACACCGGGGAGCTGTTTTTT.

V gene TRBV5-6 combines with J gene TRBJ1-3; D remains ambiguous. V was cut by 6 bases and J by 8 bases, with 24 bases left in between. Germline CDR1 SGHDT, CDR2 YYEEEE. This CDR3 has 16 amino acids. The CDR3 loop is CASNFAAQAKRDTIYF. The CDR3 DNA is TGTGCCAGCAACTTCGCTGCCCAGGCGAAGCGGGACACCATATATTTT.

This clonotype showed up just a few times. The CDR3 nucleotides read TGTGCCAGCAGCCAGACAGGGGGAAACACTGAAGCTTTCTTT. Protein: CASSQTGGNTEAFF. This rearrangement joins TRBV14 to TRBJ1-1, with TRBD1 matching over 9 bases. The CDR3 is 14 residues long. Germline loops: CDR1 SGHDN, CDR2 FVKESK. V gave up 3 bases and J gave up 2 bases; unmatched junction bases: 1.

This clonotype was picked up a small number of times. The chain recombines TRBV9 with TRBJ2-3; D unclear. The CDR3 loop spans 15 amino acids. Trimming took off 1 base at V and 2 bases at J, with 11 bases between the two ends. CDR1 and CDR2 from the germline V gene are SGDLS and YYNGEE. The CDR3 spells CASSVSAPLTDTQYF. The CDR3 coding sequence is TGTGCCAGCAGCGTAAGTGCCCCCCTCACAGATACGCAGTATTTT.

The DNA for the CDR3 is TGTGCCAGCAGCTTAGTGTTAGTTCGGGACACTTTGGGGAATGAGCAGTTCTTC. Amino acid sequence: CASSLVLVRDTLGNEQFF. The rearrangement uses TRBV7-9 and TRBJ2-1, with a tentative D call TRBD1 (6 bases). The length of the CDR3 is 18 residues. V was clipped by 1 base and J by 7 bases, with 23 bases between them. Germline values: CDR1 SEHNR, CDR2 FQNEAQ (reference sequence).

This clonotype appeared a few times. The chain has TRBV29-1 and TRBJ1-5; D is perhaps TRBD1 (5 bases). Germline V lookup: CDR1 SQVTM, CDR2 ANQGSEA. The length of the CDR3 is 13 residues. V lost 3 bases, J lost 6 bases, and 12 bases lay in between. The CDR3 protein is CSVESGLGQPQHF. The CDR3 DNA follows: TGCAGCGTTGAGTCAGGGTTGGGTCAGCCCCAGCATTTT.

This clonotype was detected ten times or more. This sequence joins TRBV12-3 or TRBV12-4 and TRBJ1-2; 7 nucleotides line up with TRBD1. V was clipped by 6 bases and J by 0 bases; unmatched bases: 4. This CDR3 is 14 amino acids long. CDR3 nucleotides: TGTGCCAGCAGGTCAGGGGGAGCTAACTATGGCTACACCTTC. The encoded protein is CASRSGGANYGYTF.

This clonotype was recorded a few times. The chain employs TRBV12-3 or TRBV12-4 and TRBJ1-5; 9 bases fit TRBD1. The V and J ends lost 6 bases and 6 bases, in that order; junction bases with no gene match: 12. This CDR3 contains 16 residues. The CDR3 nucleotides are TGTGCCAGCAGGGGGGGACAGGGATTGGGAACTCAGCCCCAGCATTTT. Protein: CASRGGQGLGTQPQHF.

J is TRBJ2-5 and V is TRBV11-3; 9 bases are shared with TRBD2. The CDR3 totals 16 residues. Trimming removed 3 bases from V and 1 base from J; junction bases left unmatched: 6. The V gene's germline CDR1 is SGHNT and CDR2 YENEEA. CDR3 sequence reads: CASSFRAGGFQETQYF. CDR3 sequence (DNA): TGTGCCAGCAGCTTCAGAGCGGGAGGCTTCCAAGAGACCCAGTACTTC.

The CDR3, as DNA: TGTGCCAGCAGCTTCAATCGGAGGCAGTTCTTC. This encodes CASSFNRRQFF. This chain uses TRBV7-9 with TRBJ2-1; D is unclear. Trimming cost V 3 bases and J 12 bases, with 9 bases left between them. Germline CDR1 reads SEHNR; CDR2 reads FQNEAQ (reference sequence). The CDR3 totals 11 residues.

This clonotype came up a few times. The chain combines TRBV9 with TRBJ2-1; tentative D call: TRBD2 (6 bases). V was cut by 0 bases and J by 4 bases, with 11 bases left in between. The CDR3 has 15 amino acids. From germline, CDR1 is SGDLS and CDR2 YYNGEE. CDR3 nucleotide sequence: TGTGCCAGCAGCGTAGAGGCGGGGAAATACAATGAGCAGTTCTTC. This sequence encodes CASSVEAGKYNEQFF.

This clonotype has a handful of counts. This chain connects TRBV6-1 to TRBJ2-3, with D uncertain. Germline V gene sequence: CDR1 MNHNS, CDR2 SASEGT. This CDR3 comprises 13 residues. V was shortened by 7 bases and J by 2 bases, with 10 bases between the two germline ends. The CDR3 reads CASTLDHTDTQYF. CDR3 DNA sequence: TGTGCCAGCACCCTGGATCACACAGATACGCAGTATTTT.

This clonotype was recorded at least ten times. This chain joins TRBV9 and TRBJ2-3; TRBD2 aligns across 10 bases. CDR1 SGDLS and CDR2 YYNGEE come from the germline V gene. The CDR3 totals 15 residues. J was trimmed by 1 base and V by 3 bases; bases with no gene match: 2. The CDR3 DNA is TGTGCCAGCAGCGCAACTAGCGGGGGCACAGATACGCAGTATTTT. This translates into CASSATSGGTDTQYF.

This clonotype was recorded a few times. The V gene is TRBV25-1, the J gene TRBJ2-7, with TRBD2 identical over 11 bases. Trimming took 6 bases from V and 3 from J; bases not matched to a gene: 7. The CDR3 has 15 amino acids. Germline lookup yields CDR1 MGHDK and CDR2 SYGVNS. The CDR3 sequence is CASSRAGTSGYEQYF. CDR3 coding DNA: TGTGCCAGCAGCCGAGCCGGGACTAGCGGCTACGAGCAGTACTTC.

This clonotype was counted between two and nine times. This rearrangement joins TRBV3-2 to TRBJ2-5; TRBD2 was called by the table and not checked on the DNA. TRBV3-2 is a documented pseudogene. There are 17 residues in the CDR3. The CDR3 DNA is TGTGCCAGCAGCCGCAAGAGGACTAGCGGGAACCGAGAGACCCAGTACTTC. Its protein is CASSRKRTSGNRETQYF.

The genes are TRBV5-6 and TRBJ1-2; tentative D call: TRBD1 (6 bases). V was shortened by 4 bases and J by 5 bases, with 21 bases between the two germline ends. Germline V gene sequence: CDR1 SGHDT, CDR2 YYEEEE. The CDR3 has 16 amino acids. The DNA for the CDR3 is TGTGCCAGCAGCCCGGTGGAGGGCAGGGGAGGATATGGCTACACCTTC. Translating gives CASSPVEGRGGYGYTF. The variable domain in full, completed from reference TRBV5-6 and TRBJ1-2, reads DAGVTQSPTHLIKTRGQQVTLRCSPKSGHDTVSWYQQALGQGPQFIFQYYEEEERQRGNFPDRFSGHQFPNYSSELNVNALLLGDSALYLCASSPVEGRGGYGYTFGSGTRLTVV.